One and the same sample provided the 2 T cell receptor beta chains below, sequenced in a study of blood T cell repertoires in COVID-19. Clones were sequenced by immunoSEQ multiplex PCR, and TCRdb holds only the in-frame ones, with some missing. The sample yields under 500,000 clones, roughly 90% seen once. Sequenced sample: peripheral blood. These receptors came from a woman aged 25 to 39 with acute or convalescent COVID-19.

The chain has TRBV4-2 and TRBJ1-5; 10 nucleotides agree with TRBD1. Germline lookup yields CDR1 LGHNA and CDR2 YNFKEQ. With V trimmed by 4 bases and J by 6 bases, 6 bases remained unmatched. The CDR3 has 15 residues. CDR3 nucleotides: TGTGCCAGCAGCCGGGACAGGGGAGGAGGTCAGCCCCAGCATTTT. It codes for CASSRDRGGGQPQHF.

The chain uses TRBV7-6 and TRBJ2-5; 11 nucleotides agree with TRBD2. Unmatched junction bases numbered 5, after V lost 3 bases and J lost 5 bases. This CDR3 has 15 residues. Germline V gene lookup returns CDR1 SGHVS and CDR2 FNYEAQ. CDR3 coding DNA: TGTGCCAGCAGCTTGCTAGCGGGGGGAGAGGAGACCCAGTACTTC. It encodes CASSLLAGGEETQYF.